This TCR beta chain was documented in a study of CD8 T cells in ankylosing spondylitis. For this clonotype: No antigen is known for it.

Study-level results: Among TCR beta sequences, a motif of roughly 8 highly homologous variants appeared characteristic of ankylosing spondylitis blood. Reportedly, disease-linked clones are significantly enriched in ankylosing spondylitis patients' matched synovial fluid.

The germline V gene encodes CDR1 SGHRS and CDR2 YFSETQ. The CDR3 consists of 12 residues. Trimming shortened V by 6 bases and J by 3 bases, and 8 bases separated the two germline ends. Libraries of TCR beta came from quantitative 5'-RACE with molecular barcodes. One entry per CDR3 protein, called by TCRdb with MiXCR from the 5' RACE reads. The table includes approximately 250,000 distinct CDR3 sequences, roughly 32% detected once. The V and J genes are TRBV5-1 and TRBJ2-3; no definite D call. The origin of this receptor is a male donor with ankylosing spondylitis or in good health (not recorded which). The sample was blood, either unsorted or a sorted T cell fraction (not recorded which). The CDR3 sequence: CASKGGTDTQYF. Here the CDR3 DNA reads TGCGCCAGCAAAGGTGGAACAGATACGCAGTATTTT.